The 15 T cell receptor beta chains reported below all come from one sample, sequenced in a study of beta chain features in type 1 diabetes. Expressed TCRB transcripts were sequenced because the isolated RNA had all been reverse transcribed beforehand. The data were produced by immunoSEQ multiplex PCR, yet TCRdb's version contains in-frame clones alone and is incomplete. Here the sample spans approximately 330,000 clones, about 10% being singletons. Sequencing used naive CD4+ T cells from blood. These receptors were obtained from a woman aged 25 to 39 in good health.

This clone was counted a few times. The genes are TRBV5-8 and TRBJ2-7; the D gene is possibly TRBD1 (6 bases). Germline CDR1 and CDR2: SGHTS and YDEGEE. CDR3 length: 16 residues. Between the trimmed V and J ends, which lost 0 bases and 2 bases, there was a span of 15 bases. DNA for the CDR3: TGTGCCAGCAGCTTGGAAACAGGGCACACCGCCTACGAGCAGTACTTC. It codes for CASSLETGHTAYEQYF.

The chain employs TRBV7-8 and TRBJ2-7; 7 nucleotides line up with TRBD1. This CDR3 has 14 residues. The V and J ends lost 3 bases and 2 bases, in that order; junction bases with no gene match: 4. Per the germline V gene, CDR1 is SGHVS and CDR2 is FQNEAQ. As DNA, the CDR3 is TGTGCCAGCAGCTTCTCCGGGACAGCCTACGAGCAGTACTTC. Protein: CASSFSGTAYEQYF.

CDR3 protein: CSVGGVWGQGANYGYTF. The DNA for the CDR3 is TGCAGCGTGGGGGGTGTGTGGGGACAGGGAGCTAACTATGGCTACACCTTC. The chain carries TRBV29-1 and TRBJ1-2; 9 bases align to TRBD1. Germline V lookup: CDR1 SQVTM, CDR2 ANQGSEA. This CDR3 is built from 17 residues. With V trimmed by 6 bases and J by 0 bases, 14 bases remained unmatched.

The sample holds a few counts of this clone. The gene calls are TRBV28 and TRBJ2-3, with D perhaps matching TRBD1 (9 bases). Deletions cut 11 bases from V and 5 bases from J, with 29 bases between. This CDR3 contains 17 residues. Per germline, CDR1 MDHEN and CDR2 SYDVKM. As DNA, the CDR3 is TGTGCCTCATGCGGGACAGGGTTACGGGAGGGGGGAGATACGCAGTATTTT. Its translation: CASCGTGLREGGDTQYF. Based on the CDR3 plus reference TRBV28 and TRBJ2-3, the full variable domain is DVKVTQSSRYLVKRTGEKVFLECVQDMDHENMFWYRQDPGLGLRLIYFSYDVKMKEKGDIPEGYSVSREKKERFSLILESASTNQTSMYLCASCGTGLREGGDTQYFGPGTRLTVL.

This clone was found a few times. CDR3 bases: TGTGCCAGCAGCCAAGCGACGACTAGCGGGAGCGGGGAGCAGTACTTC. As protein: CASSQATTSGSGEQYF. The chain combines TRBV4-2 with TRBJ2-5; 12 bases fit TRBD2. Per germline, CDR1 LGHNA and CDR2 YNFKEQ. CDR3 length: 16 amino acids. V gave up 1 base and J gave up 11 bases; unmatched junction bases: 11.

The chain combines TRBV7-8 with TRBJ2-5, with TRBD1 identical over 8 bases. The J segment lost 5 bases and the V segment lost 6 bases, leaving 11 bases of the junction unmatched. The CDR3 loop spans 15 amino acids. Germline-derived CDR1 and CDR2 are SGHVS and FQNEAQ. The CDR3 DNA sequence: TGTGCCAGCAGAAGGGGACAGGTCCTAGTGGAGACCCAGTACTTC. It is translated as CASRRGQVLVETQYF.

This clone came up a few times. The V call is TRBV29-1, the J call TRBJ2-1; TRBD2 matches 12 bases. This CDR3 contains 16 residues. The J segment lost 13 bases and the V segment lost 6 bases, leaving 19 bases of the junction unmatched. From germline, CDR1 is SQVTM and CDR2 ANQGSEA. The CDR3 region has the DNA TGCAGCGTCATATTATCACGACTAGCGGGAGATGAACCCCAGTTCTTC. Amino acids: CSVILSRLAGDEPQFF.

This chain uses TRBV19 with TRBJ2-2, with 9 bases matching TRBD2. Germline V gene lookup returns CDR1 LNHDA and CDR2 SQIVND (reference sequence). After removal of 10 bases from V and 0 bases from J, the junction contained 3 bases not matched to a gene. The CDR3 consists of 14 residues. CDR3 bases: TGTGCCACCGGACTAGCGACGAACACCGGGGAGCTGTTTTTT. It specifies CATGLATNTGELFF.

The CDR3 is CASSETGITDTQYF. The CDR3 region has the DNA TGTGCCAGCTCAGAGACAGGGATCACAGATACGCAGTATTTT. This rearrangement joins TRBV18 to TRBJ2-3, with 7 bases lining up with TRBD1. The CDR3 has 14 amino acids. The trim removed 5 bases at V and 2 bases at J, leaving 4 bases unmatched. The germline V gene encodes CDR1 KGHSH and CDR2 LQKENI.

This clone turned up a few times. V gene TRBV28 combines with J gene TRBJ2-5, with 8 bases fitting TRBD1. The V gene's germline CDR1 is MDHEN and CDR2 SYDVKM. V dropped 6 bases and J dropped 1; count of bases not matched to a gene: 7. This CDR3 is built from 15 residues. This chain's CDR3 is CASSLRTGGQETQYF. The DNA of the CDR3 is TGTGCCAGCAGCCTAAGAACAGGGGGCCAAGAGACCCAGTACTTC.

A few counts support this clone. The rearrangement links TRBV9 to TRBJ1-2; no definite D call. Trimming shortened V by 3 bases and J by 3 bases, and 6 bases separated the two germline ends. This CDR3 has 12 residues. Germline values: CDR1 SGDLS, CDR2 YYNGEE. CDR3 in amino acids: CASSGPYYGYTF. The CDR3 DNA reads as TGTGCCAGCAGCGGTCCCTACTATGGCTACACCTTC.

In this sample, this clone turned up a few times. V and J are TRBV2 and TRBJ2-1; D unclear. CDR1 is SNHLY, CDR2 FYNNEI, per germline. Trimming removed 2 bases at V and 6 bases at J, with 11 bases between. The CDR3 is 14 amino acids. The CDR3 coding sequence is TGTGCCAGCAGTGAATCCGCAGTTATCAATGAGCAGTTCTTC. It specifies CASSESAVINEQFF.

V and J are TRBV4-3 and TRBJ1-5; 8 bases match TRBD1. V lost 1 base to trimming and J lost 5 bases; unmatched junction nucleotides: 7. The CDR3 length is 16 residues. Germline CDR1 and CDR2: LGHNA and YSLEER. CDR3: CASSQGDGQGYQPQHF. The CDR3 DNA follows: TGCGCCAGCAGCCAAGGGGACGGACAGGGTTATCAGCCCCAGCATTTT.

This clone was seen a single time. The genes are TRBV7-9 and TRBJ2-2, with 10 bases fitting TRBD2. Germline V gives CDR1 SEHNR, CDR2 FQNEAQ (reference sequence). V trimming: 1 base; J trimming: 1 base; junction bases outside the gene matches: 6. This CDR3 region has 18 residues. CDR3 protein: CASSLEGLAQLNTGELFF. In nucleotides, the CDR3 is TGTGCCAGCAGCTTAGAGGGACTAGCGCAATTGAACACCGGGGAGCTGTTTTTT.

CDR3 in amino acids: CASSPSQGYEQFF. In DNA form, the CDR3 reads TGTGCCAGCAGCCCATCACAGGGGTATGAGCAGTTCTTC. The genes are TRBV28 and TRBJ2-1; 7 bases match TRBD1. Per the germline V gene, CDR1 is MDHEN and CDR2 is SYDVKM. CDR3 length: 13 residues. Germline trimming cut 6 bases from V and 8 bases from J; bases unmatched to any gene: 7.